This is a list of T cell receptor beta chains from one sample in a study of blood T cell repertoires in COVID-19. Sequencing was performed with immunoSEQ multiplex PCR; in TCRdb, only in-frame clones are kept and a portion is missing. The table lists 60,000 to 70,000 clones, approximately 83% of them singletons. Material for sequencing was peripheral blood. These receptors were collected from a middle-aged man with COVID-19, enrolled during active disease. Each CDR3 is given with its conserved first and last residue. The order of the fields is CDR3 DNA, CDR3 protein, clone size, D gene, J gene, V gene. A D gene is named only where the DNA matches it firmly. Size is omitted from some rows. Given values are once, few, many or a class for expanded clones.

TGTGCCAGCAGGGGGACTAGCGGGGGCAATGAGCAGTTCTTC,CASRGTSGGNEQFF,-,TRBD2,TRBJ2-1,TRBV6-5
TGTGCCAGCAGTTACTGGCAGGGGGCTTCTAATGAAAAACTGTTTTTT,CASSYWQGASNEKLFF,-,TRBD1,TRBJ1-4,TRBV6-5
TGTGCCAGCAGCTTGGGGGTGGGTGACAGGAGACATGAAAAACTGTTTTTT,CASSLGVGDRRHEKLFF,-,-,TRBJ1-4,TRBV5-4
TGTGCCAGCAGCGCGCTTACAACTAACTATGGCTACACCTTC,CASSALTTNYGYTF,once,-,TRBJ1-2,TRBV9
TGTGCCAGCAGCTCGGGGGTGAGCACAGATACGCAGTATTTT,CASSSGVSTDTQYF,-,-,TRBJ2-3,TRBV7-7
TGCGCCAGCAGCCTCGGGACTAGCGGGGGATTAGATACGCAGTATTTT,CASSLGTSGGLDTQYF,-,TRBD2,TRBJ2-3,TRBV5-1
TGTGCCAGCAGTTCTCCGGGACAGGGGCCCTCCTACGAGCAGTACTTC,CASSSPGQGPSYEQYF,-,TRBD1,TRBJ2-7,TRBV28
TGTGCCAGCACCTCAACTAGCTTCGGCAAAAACATTCAGTACTTC,CASTSTSFGKNIQYF,-,-,TRBJ2-4,TRBV21-1
TGCGCCAGCAGTGAGGACAGGATGAGCTCTGGGGCCAACGTCCTGACTTTC,CASSEDRMSSGANVLTF,-,-,TRBJ2-6,TRBV10-2
TGTGCCAGCAGTAGAATACAGGTCCGAGAGACCCAGTACTTC,CASSRIQVRETQYF,-,-,TRBJ2-5,TRBV2
TGTGCCAGCAGGGGACAGACGAACACCGGGGAGCTGTTTTTT,CASRGQTNTGELFF,-,TRBD1,TRBJ2-2,TRBV6-5
TGTGCCAGCAGTGAAGCCGTCGCTAACTATGGCTACACCTTC,CASSEAVANYGYTF,-,-,TRBJ1-2,TRBV6-1
TGTGCCAGCAGCTTAGTTGGGGGGGATTACAATGAGCAGTTCTTC,CASSLVGGDYNEQFF,-,TRBD2,TRBJ2-1,TRBV7-7
TGCGCCAGCAGCCTAACGACAGGGAATAATTCACCCCTCCACTTT,CASSLTTGNNSPLHF,-,TRBD1,TRBJ1-6,TRBV5-1
TGTGCCAGCACCAAAACCCAGGCCGGGGGTTCACCCCTCCACTTT,CASTKTQAGGSPLHF,-,-,TRBJ1-6,TRBV25-1
TGTGCCAGCAGCGTACTTTACGAGCAGTACTTC,CASSVLYEQYF,-,-,TRBJ2-7,TRBV7-9
TGTGCCAGTAGTCCCGGACAGGGCTTCGCCGGGGAGCTGTTTTTT,CASSPGQGFAGELFF,-,TRBD1,TRBJ2-2,TRBV19
TGTGCCAGCGTTCGCGGGGGGGCCAGGGAGAAAGAGACCCAGTACTTC,CASVRGGAREKETQYF,-,TRBD2,TRBJ2-5,TRBV2
TGTGCCAGCAGTGGACAGACAGGGTTCTATGGCTACACCTTC,CASSGQTGFYGYTF,-,TRBD1,TRBJ1-2,TRBV2
TGCGCCAGCAGCCAGGTACTAGGGCCGGGAAATTCACCCCTCCACTTT,CASSQVLGPGNSPLHF,-,-,TRBJ1-6,TRBV4-1
TGTGCCAGTAGTATAAGGACGGGAAACTATGGCTACACCTTC,CASSIRTGNYGYTF,-,-,TRBJ1-2,TRBV19
TGTGCCAGCTCAAAGACGGGGGGGCCAACCGGGGAGCTGTTTTTT,CASSKTGGPTGELFF,-,TRBD2,TRBJ2-2,TRBV3-1/TRBV3-2
TGTGCCAGCAGCCACTTGTACTCCTACGAGCAGTACTTC,CASSHLYSYEQYF,-,-,TRBJ2-7,TRBV6-5
TGTGCCAGCAAGACTAGCGGGGTAGATACGCAGTATTTT,CASKTSGVDTQYF,-,TRBD2,TRBJ2-3,TRBV19
TGTGCCAGCAGCCAATCCATTAGGACAGTCGGGGAGCTGTTTTTT,CASSQSIRTVGELFF,few,-,TRBJ2-2,TRBV5-6
TGTGCCAGCAAAGGACTAGCGGGGGGGCCGTATGAGCAGTTCTTC,CASKGLAGGPYEQFF,-,TRBD2,TRBJ2-1,TRBV2
TGTGCCAGCAGCTTAGAAGGGGACACTGAAGCTTTCTTT,CASSLEGDTEAFF,once,-,TRBJ1-1,TRBV7-9
TGCGCCAGCAGCCAAGGCGGGGTTGGCGGGGGGGCCGGAGAGACCCAGTACTTC,CASSQGGVGGGAGETQYF,-,TRBD2,TRBJ2-5,TRBV4-1
TGCGCCAGCAGCTTTGGGCAGCAACAAGAGACCCAGTACTTC,CASSFGQQQETQYF,-,-,TRBJ2-5,TRBV5-1
TGCGCCAGCAGCTTGACAGGGACAGGAGGGCAAGAGACCCAGTACTTC,CASSLTGTGGQETQYF,-,TRBD1,TRBJ2-5,TRBV5-1
TGTGCCAGCAGCGTAGCCTCCGACAGCTATGGCTACACCTTC,CASSVASDSYGYTF,-,-,TRBJ1-2,TRBV9
TGTGCCAGCAGCTTCGACAGGGGCACCGGGGAGCTGTTTTTT,CASSFDRGTGELFF,-,TRBD1,TRBJ2-2,TRBV7-2
TGTGCCAGCACAGACTATAATTCACCCCTCCACTTT,CASTDYNSPLHF,-,-,TRBJ1-6,TRBV6-5
TGTGCCAGCAGACACGCCGGGACAGGGGTGTATGGCTACACCTTC,CASRHAGTGVYGYTF,-,TRBD1,TRBJ1-2,TRBV6-5
TGCGCCAGCAGCCAAATGGGGGACATGACAACAGATACGCAGTATTTT,CASSQMGDMTTDTQYF,-,-,TRBJ2-3,TRBV4-1
TGTGCCACCAGTGATAGGCGGGGAAACCAACAAGAGACCCAGTACTTC,CATSDRRGNQQETQYF,-,-,TRBJ2-5,TRBV24-1
TGCGCCAGCAGTGCCGCAGGGGTTAGTGCCGAGCAGTACTTC,CASSAAGVSAEQYF,-,-,TRBJ2-7,TRBV10-2
TGTGCCAGCAGCCAAGAGGACAGGGATGGATCACCCCTCCACTTT,CASSQEDRDGSPLHF,-,TRBD1,TRBJ1-6,TRBV4-2
TGTGCCAGCCCCAAAACCCTATGGGGTTTTAGCAGGGTCTTGCCTGAAGCTTTCTTT,CASPKTLWGFSRVLPEAFF,-,-,TRBJ1-1,TRBV2
TGTGCCTGGAACCGAAGACAGACCGGCTATGGCTACACCTTC,CAWNRRQTGYGYTF,-,-,TRBJ1-2,TRBV30
TGTGCCTGGAAACCGGGACTACAGATTACAGATACGCAGTATTTT,CAWKPGLQITDTQYF,-,TRBD2,TRBJ2-3,TRBV30
TGTGCCAGCAGCAGGGGACTTTCTTCCTACGAGCAGTACTTC,CASSRGLSSYEQYF,-,-,TRBJ2-7,TRBV7-2
TGTGCCTGGAGTTTATCGACGGGTAACACTGAAGCTTTCTTT,CAWSLSTGNTEAFF,few,-,TRBJ1-1,TRBV30
TGTGCCAGCAGTCCCTCGTCACCCCTCCACTTT,CASSPSSPLHF,-,-,TRBJ1-6,TRBV28
TGTGCCAGCAGTGATCGAGCCAGCGTGAACACTGAAGCTTTCTTT,CASSDRASVNTEAFF,-,-,TRBJ1-1,TRBV6-1